A selection of T cell receptor beta chains follows, all from one sample in a study of metastatic and nonmetastatic thyroid tumors. TCRdb re-called the PCR reads via MiXCR. Of about 92,000 clones listed, under 15% are singletons. The source material was blood. The receptor source for this set is a female donor with papillary thyroid cancer or a benign thyroid nodule (not recorded which). Some clones in this sample may be carry-over from other donors' samples. Both conserved end residues are part of each CDR3. The D gene is left open where the match is weak. The listing skips clone size in some rows; elsewhere it reads once, few, many or a size class.

clone size | J gene | CDR3 length | V gene | D gene | CDR3 DNA | CDR3 protein
many | TRBJ2-5 | 17 | TRBV11-1 | TRBD1 | TGTGCCACCTCAGGACAGGGACGGTGGTGGGGCCAAGAGACCCAGTACTTC | CATSGQGRWWGQETQYF
many | TRBJ2-1 | 16 | TRBV5-4 | TRBD2 | TGTGCCAGCAGCTTAAAGTCGGGGCCGGGGAGGGATGAGCAGTTCTTC | CASSLKSGPGRDEQFF
few | TRBJ2-2 | 15 | TRBV12-5 | NA | TGTGCTAGTGGTTCCCCCCGTGACAGGTATCCCGAGCTGTTTTTT | CASGSPRDRYPELFF
NA | TRBJ2-7 | 15 | TRBV6-2/TRBV6-3 | TRBD2 | TGTGCCAGCAGCGTAGCGGGAGACCATACCTACGAGCAGTACTTC | CASSVAGDHTYEQYF
many | TRBJ1-2 | 13 | TRBV20-1 | NA | TGCAGTGCTAGAGATGGGTTGAGGGACGGCTACACCTTC | CSARDGLRDGYTF
many | TRBJ2-1 | 15 | TRBV28 | NA | TGTGCCAGCAGTTTTGGGGACTTCTCCTACAATGAGCAGTTCTTC | CASSFGDFSYNEQFF
many | TRBJ2-1 | 15 | TRBV6-1 | NA | TGTGCCAGCAGCCCCTCCAGGAGCTCCTACAATGAGCAGTTCTTC | CASSPSRSSYNEQFF
few | TRBJ2-2 | 15 | TRBV2 | NA | TGTGCCAGCGGCGGTCAGGGAAAAGACACCTGGGAGCTTTTTTTT | CASGGQGKDTWELFF
many | TRBJ1-1 | 15 | TRBV3-1 | TRBD1 | TGTGCCAGCAGCCAAGGAAAGGGGGCAAAAACTGAAGCTTTCTTT | CASSQGKGAKTEAFF
many | TRBJ2-2 | 14 | TRBV30 | TRBD2 | TGTGCCTGGAGTCGGGGGGGTCACACCGGGGAGCTGTTTTTT | CAWSRGGHTGELFF
many | TRBJ1-1 | 13 | TRBV3-1 | TRBD1 | TGTGCCAGCAGCCTCGGGACAGTGGGCCAAGCTTTCTTT | CASSLGTVGQAFF
NA | TRBJ1-1 | 12 | TRBV20-1 | NA | TGCAGTGCTAGTGAGGGAGACAATGAAGCTCTCTTT | CSASEGDNEALF
many | TRBJ1-5 | 11 | TRBV7-9 | NA | TGTGCCAGCAGCTTTCAGGGTATCCAGCATTTT | CASSFQGIQHF
many | TRBJ2-1 | 14 | TRBV9 | NA | TGTGCCAGCAGCGCAGGGTCGGGCTACAATGAGCAGTTCTTC | CASSAGSGYNEQFF
many | TRBJ2-2 | 14 | TRBV20-1 | TRBD1 | TGCAGTGCTCAAAGAACAGGGGCGGCCGGGGAGCTGTTTTTT | CSAQRTGAAGELFF
many | TRBJ1-1 | 15 | TRBV5-5 | NA | TGTGCCAGCAGCCAACGCTGGAGGGAGGACACTGAAGCTTTCTTT | CASSQRWREDTEAFF
many | TRBJ1-1 | 14 | TRBV2 | NA | TGTGCCAGCAGTGGCACCCAGATGAACACTGAAGCTTTCTTT | CASSGTQMNTEAFF
many | TRBJ1-2 | 16 | TRBV4-2 | TRBD1 | TGTGCCAGCAGCGAAAGCCGGGACAGCCTTAACTATGGCTACACCTTC | CASSESRDSLNYGYTF
many | TRBJ1-1 | 14 | TRBV9 | TRBD1 | TGTGCCAGCAGCGTAGGCAGGGGGCGCACTGAAGCTTTCTTT | CASSVGRGRTEAFF
many | TRBJ2-2 | 17 | TRBV20-1 | TRBD2 | TGCAGTGCTAGCCGGACTAGCGGGGGGGTAAAAACCGGGGAGCTGTTTTTT | CSASRTSGGVKTGELFF
many | TRBJ2-5 | 10 | TRBV20-1 | NA | TGCAGTGGAGCAGGAGAGACCCAGTACTTC | CSGAGETQYF
many | TRBJ1-2 | 14 | TRBV27 | NA | TGTGCCAGCAGTTCTCACGACAGGAGGGGTGGCTACACCTTC | CASSSHDRRGGYTF
many | TRBJ2-5 | 17 | TRBV3-1 | TRBD2 | TGTGCCAGCAGCCAAGCCCCTAGCGGGGGGTACCAAGAGACCCAGTACTTC | CASSQAPSGGYQETQYF
many | TRBJ1-6 | 15 | TRBV11-2 | NA | TGTGCCAGCAGCTTAGGGACAAGGGTATATTCACCCCTCCACTTT | CASSLGTRVYSPLHF